This TCR beta chain was recorded in a study of Ad26.COV2.S vaccination and SARS-CoV-2 variants. Whole-study results and caveats: Higher spike-specific TCR breadth was found in vaccine recipients than in placebo recipients. The authors reported substantial breadth in spike-specific CD8+ and CD4+ T cell responses after vaccination. Estimates derived from TCR breadth and depth analyses may have underestimated total T cell responses.

As concerns this clone: Its target is not known.

Treatment meaning: around 19 received Ad26.COV2.S at low or high dose, single or two shots; roughly five received placebo; per-sample allocation not given. Specimen acquisition occurred on day 63 following the initial vaccine or placebo injection. SARS-CoV-2 spike from the Wuhan strain was encoded by the vaccine, an Ad26 vector. Germline CDR1 reads GTSNPN; CDR2 reads SVGIG (reference sequence). The V gene lost 1 base and the J gene lost 1 base, with 10 bases spanning the gap. CDR3 size: 14 residues. Libraries were prepared by immunoSEQ multiplex PCR; TCRdb keeps only in-frame clonotypes and omits some of them. The table lists about 430,000 clones, approximately 90% of them singletons, with 9% to 15% in the top ten.

The chain recombines TRBV30 with TRBJ2-5; no firm D call. This sample comprised peripheral blood, obtained in a trial of Ad26.COV2.S vaccine versus placebo. This TCR was sampled from a person aged 18-65 years who received the Ad26.COV2.S COVID-19 vaccine or a placebo. The CDR3 DNA reads as TGTGCCTGGAGTGGGGTCAGCATCCAAGAGACCCAGTACTTC. Its translation is CAWSGVSIQETQYF.